This TCR beta chain derives from a study of blood T cell repertoires in COVID-19. Study summary: Sites in the United States, Italy and Spain provided acute and convalescent COVID-19 samples. Sources were T cells, B-cell-depleted T cells, or PBMCs; the material itself was cDNA or gDNA.

Original processing methods: Using reference gene primer amplification, nucleated cell counts were estimated. Sequencing used immunoSEQ multiplex PCR; TCRdb keeps in-frame clones, though not all of them. D and trimming come from the DNA, and the V and J calls and clone size come from that table. The sample carries just under 90,000 clones, 88% recorded once. The sequenced material came from peripheral blood. The receptor was derived from a woman of 80 years or more with acute or convalescent COVID-19.

The CDR3 protein is CASSLSTGSNEKLFF. DNA of the CDR3: TGCGCCAGCAGCTTAAGCACAGGTTCTAATGAAAAACTGTTTTTT. The genes are TRBV5-1 and TRBJ1-4; possible D gene TRBD1, 5 bases. Trimming cost V 2 bases and J 3 bases, with 11 bases left between them. Germline assignment: CDR1 SGHRS and CDR2 YFSETQ. This CDR3 region has 15 residues.